The text below deals with one T cell receptor beta chain. The junction departs from the called germline gene at one end, perhaps through a read error. A J-beta primer mix and a sample-barcoded 5' primer were used in a second PCR of roughly 6 to 11 cycles. TCRdb reanalysed the 5' RACE reads using MiXCR and keeps one entry per CDR3 protein. The sample holds about 930,000 distinct CDR3 sequences, about 29% seen once. This entry belongs to a study of blood T cells in healthy people across ages. The CDR3 has 14 residues. Germline loops: CDR1 SGHNT, CDR2 YYREEE (reference sequence). These data were also filed under a second study, of T cells of mothers and their children.

The sequenced sample was blood. This TCR derives from a woman between 35 and 50 years old in good health. This chain uses TRBV5-4 with TRBJ1-2; 10 nucleotides match TRBD1. CDR3 DNA sequence: TGTGCCTGCAGCTTGACAGGGGGCACCTATGGCTACACCTTC. Its translation: CACSLTGGTYGYTF.